The 30 T cell receptor beta chains in this list originate from one sample, sequenced in a study of beta chain features in type 1 diabetes. Reverse transcription of all isolated RNA meant that expressed TCRB transcripts were sequenced. The assay was immunoSEQ multiplex PCR, and TCRdb's table has in-frame clones only and misses some. Counted here are hundreds of thousands of clones, less than 15% occurring once; the ten biggest clones make up 5.5% to 7.5%. Sequences were obtained from central memory CD4+ T cells from blood. These receptors originate from a man aged 25 to 40 in good health.

This sequence joins TRBV7-6 and TRBJ2-7, with D perhaps matching TRBD1 (6 bases). The CDR3 extends over 13 amino acids. Per the germline V gene, CDR1 is SGHVS and CDR2 is FNYEAQ. The germline V and J ends were trimmed by 5 bases and 3 bases, with 11 bases remaining between them. The CDR3 loop is CASSAGQHYEQYF. The CDR3 DNA follows: TGTGCCAGCAGCGCAGGACAGCACTACGAGCAGTACTTC.

This clone was seen a few times. This chain links TRBV7-2 with TRBJ2-3; 9 bases are a match to TRBD2. With V trimmed by 2 bases and J by 3 bases, 6 bases remained unmatched. Germline V gene data show CDR1 as SGHTA and CDR2 as FQGNSA. The CDR3 extends over 16 amino acids. This CDR3 reads CASSLRLAGPTDTQYF. The CDR3 region has the DNA TGTGCCAGCAGCTTACGTCTAGCGGGGCCAACAGATACGCAGTATTTT. The full variable domain, in which reference TRBV7-2 and TRBJ2-3 provide the parts outside the CDR3, is GAGVSQSPSNKVTEKGKDVELRCDPISGHTALYWYRQSLGQGLEFLIYFQGNSAPDKSGLPSDRFSAERTGGSVSTLTIQRTQQEDSAVYLCASSLRLAGPTDTQYFGPGTRLTVL.

There are many counts of this clone. The J gene is TRBJ2-1, the V gene TRBV19; 8 bases line up with TRBD1. The junction had 5 bases not matched to a gene; V was cut back by 8 bases and J by 8 bases. CDR1 is LNHDA, CDR2 SQIVND, per germline (reference sequence). This CDR3 region has 12 residues. CDR3 in amino acids: CASQDRGYEQFF. The DNA for the CDR3 is TGTGCCAGTCAAGACAGGGGCTATGAGCAGTTCTTC.

This chain uses TRBV4-1 with TRBJ1-1; 7 positions agree with TRBD1. V lost 0 bases and J lost 0; bases outside the gene matches: 4. Germline CDR1 MGHRA, CDR2 YSYEKL. The CDR3 has 16 amino acids. The CDR3 nucleotides are TGCGCCAGCAGCCAAGAACAGGGGATGATGAACACTGAAGCTTTCTTT. Its translation: CASSQEQGMMNTEAFF.

This clone appeared a few times. V and J are TRBV5-1 and TRBJ1-5; the D is unclear. Germline V gives CDR1 SGHRS, CDR2 YFSETQ. The CDR3 has 13 amino acids. V lost 5 bases and J lost 5, with 11 bases in between. The CDR3 is CASRLGSDQPQHF. In nucleotides, the CDR3 is TGCGCCAGCAGACTTGGTTCGGATCAGCCCCAGCATTTT.

This clone showed up just a few times. CDR3 amino acids: CASISGRGWVEGYTF. In nucleotides, the CDR3 is TGTGCCAGCATCTCCGGACGGGGATGGGTTGAGGGCTACACCTTC. The chain couples TRBV7-2 to TRBJ1-2; D uncertain. Trimming left V 7 bases short and J 8 bases short, with 23 bases between. Germline V gene data show CDR1 as SGHTA and CDR2 as FQGNSA. The CDR3 sequence is 15 residues long.

The rearrangement joins TRBV2 to TRBJ2-2; D possibly matches TRBD1 or TRBD2 (5 bases each). This CDR3 has 15 residues. Trimming pared 8 bases from V and 5 bases from J, leaving 18 bases between. Germline values: CDR1 SNHLY, CDR2 FYNNEI. The CDR3 is CASGGPTTLTGELFF. CDR3 sequence (DNA): TGTGCCAGCGGGGGACCAACCACCTTGACCGGGGAGCTGTTTTTT.

In its sample, this clone was seen a few times. The V gene is TRBV18, the J gene TRBJ2-5; the match to TRBD2 covers 7 bases. V lost 2 bases and J lost 5; bases outside the gene matches: 8. This CDR3 has 15 residues. CDR1 and CDR2 from the germline V gene are KGHSH and LQKENI. CDR3 region: CASSPAGRQRETQYF. The CDR3 coding sequence is TGTGCCAGCTCACCAGCCGGGAGGCAGCGGGAGACCCAGTACTTC.

V is TRBV5-1 and J is TRBJ2-5; D gene uncertain. This CDR3 spans 13 amino acids. V was trimmed by 4 bases and J by 1 base, leaving 8 bases between them. Germline loops: CDR1 SGHRS, CDR2 YFSETQ. The CDR3 region has the DNA TGCGCCAGCAGCCCCCCCAGCCAAGAGACCCAGTACTTC. Translated: CASSPPSQETQYF.

There are a few counts of this clone. V is TRBV2 and J is TRBJ1-2; 7 bases agree with TRBD1. Germline V gene lookup returns CDR1 SNHLY and CDR2 FYNNEI. The CDR3 spans 14 residues. V was clipped by 8 bases and J by 2 bases; unmatched bases: 8. DNA of the CDR3: TGTGCCAGCGGAGACAGGGTTACGAACTATGGCTACACCTTC. It specifies CASGDRVTNYGYTF.

The rearrangement links TRBV2 to TRBJ2-7, with TRBD1 as a possible D gene (7 bases). Trimming shortened V by 10 bases and J by 4 bases, and 20 bases separated the two germline ends. The CDR3 runs 14 residues. Germline lookup yields CDR1 SNHLY and CDR2 FYNNEI. CDR3 nucleotides: TGTGCCACCCAGGGGGGCCTCGCGATTTACGAGCAGTACTTC. Residues: CATQGGLAIYEQYF.

This clone was counted between two and nine times. The V gene is TRBV13, the J gene TRBJ1-6; TRBD1 might be the D (6 bases). There are 16 residues in the CDR3. Per germline, CDR1 PRHDT and CDR2 FYEKMQ (reference sequence). Trimming left V 5 bases short and J 2 bases short, with 13 bases between. The CDR3 loop is CASSTLQGTYNSPLHF. CDR3 DNA: TGTGCCAGCAGCACCCTGCAGGGGACCTATAATTCACCCCTCCACTTT.

The chain employs TRBV7-8 and TRBJ2-7, with 9 nucleotides matching TRBD1. V gave up 5 bases and J gave up 5 bases; unmatched junction bases: 7. Per germline, CDR1 SGHVS and CDR2 FQNEAQ. This CDR3 has 14 amino acids. CDR3 nucleotides: TGTGCCAGCAGCGTACGGGGGACAGGGAACGAGCAGTACGTC. Its translation is CASSVRGTGNEQYV.

To note about this clone: With only one base between it and a far larger clone, this is likely a read error. The rearrangement links TRBV7-2 to TRBJ2-4; no firm D call. V was shortened by 5 bases and J by 4 bases, with 3 bases between the two germline ends. The CDR3 length is 11 residues. Germline V gene sequence: CDR1 SGHTA, CDR2 FQGNSA. CDR3 in amino acids: CASSQKNIQYF. The CDR3 DNA follows: TGTGCCAGCAGCCAAAAAAACATTCAGTACTTC.

This clone was counted a few times. The chain couples TRBV7-2 to TRBJ2-5; D might be TRBD1 (7 bases). The CDR3 sequence is 14 residues long. V lost 5 bases, J lost 5 bases, and 15 bases lay in between. Per the germline V gene, CDR1 is SGHTA and CDR2 is FQGNSA. In DNA form, the CDR3 reads TGTGCCAGCAGCGTACTACAGGGGAGGGAGACCCAGTACTTC. Its translation: CASSVLQGRETQYF.

In its sample, this clone was seen a few times. The chain couples TRBV27 to TRBJ2-5; 7 bases align to TRBD1. The germline CDR1 and CDR2 sequences are MNHEY and SMNVEV (reference sequence). The CDR3 covers 14 residues. The J segment lost 6 bases and the V segment lost 4 bases, leaving 8 bases of the junction unmatched. The CDR3 region has the DNA TGTGCCAGCAGTTCTGAGGGGGCGTGGAAGACCCAGTACTTC. Protein: CASSSEGAWKTQYF.

This clone has only a few counts. This chain links TRBV18 with TRBJ2-1; D not resolved. The V end was cut by 5 bases, the J end by 0 bases, with 11 bases between. This CDR3 region has 15 residues. Germline V gene sequence: CDR1 KGHSH, CDR2 LQKENI. CDR3 residues: CASSKDQSSYNEQFF. The CDR3 nucleotides are TGTGCCAGCTCAAAGGATCAAAGCTCCTACAATGAGCAGTTCTTC.

This clone was detected a few times. Other DNA sequences in the sample encode the same CDR3. CDR3 protein: CASSLTGLSGNTIYF. CDR3 nucleotide sequence: TGCGCCAGCAGCTTGACAGGCCTCTCTGGAAACACCATATATTTT. The chain has TRBV5-1 and TRBJ1-3, with D possibly matching TRBD1 (5 bases). The CDR3 runs to 15 residues. The ends were cut back, 1 base at V and 0 bases at J, with 8 bases in the middle. Germline CDR1 SGHRS, CDR2 YFSETQ.

This clone was seen a few times. A far larger clone is off by one base, so a read error is likely. Other DNA sequences in this sample translate to the same CDR3. The CDR3 loop reads CASSQVAGTRNQPQHF. The CDR3 region has the DNA TGTGCCAGCAGCCAAGTTGCGGGGACTCGCAATCAGCCCCAGCATTTT. This chain connects TRBV7-7 to TRBJ1-5, with D possibly matching TRBD1 (5 bases). The V gene's germline CDR1 is SSHAT and CDR2 FNYEAQ (reference sequence). Trimming stripped 5 bases from V and 2 bases from J, with 16 bases between. CDR3 length: 16 residues.

The chain carries TRBV5-6 and TRBJ1-3; no clear D. V lost 4 bases, J lost 6 bases, and 17 bases lay in between. The CDR3 covers 15 residues. Germline loops: CDR1 SGHDT, CDR2 YYEEEE. CDR3 nucleotide sequence: TGTGCCAGCAGCCCAATCCACGAGGCGTTAAACACCATATATTTT. It is translated as CASSPIHEALNTIYF.

A few counts support this clone. CDR3 bases: TGTGCCAGCCAGCCGCTCCGGGGTGGCTACACCTTC. This encodes CASQPLRGGYTF. J is TRBJ1-2 and V is TRBV5-6; D is unclear. The CDR3 has 12 amino acids. Germline V lookup: CDR1 SGHDT, CDR2 YYEEEE. V dropped 7 bases and J dropped 7 bases, with 14 bases sitting between them.

Ten or more counts support this clone. This rearrangement joins TRBV5-1 to TRBJ1-4; no clear D. Germline CDR1 is SGHRS and CDR2 is YFSETQ. The CDR3 is 12 amino acids. Between the trimmed V and J ends, which lost 0 bases and 8 bases, there was a span of 5 bases. The CDR3 region is CASSLEDEKLFF. As DNA, the CDR3 is TGCGCCAGCAGCTTGGAGGACGAAAAACTGTTTTTT.

The chain couples TRBV9 to TRBJ2-1; D unclear. Germline assignment: CDR1 SGDLS and CDR2 YYNGEE. V was trimmed by 5 bases and J by 4 bases, leaving 16 bases between them. The CDR3 has 15 residues. The CDR3 DNA follows: TGTGCCAGCAGTTCTACCTTGCGTGGGTACAATGAGCAGTTCTTC. It translates to CASSSTLRGYNEQFF. Full variable domain (rest looked up from reference TRBV9 and TRBJ2-1): DSGVTQTPKHLITATGQRVTLRCSPRSGDLSVYWYQQSLDQGLQFLIQYYNGEERAKGNILERFSAQQFPDLHSELNLSSLELGDSALYFCASSSTLRGYNEQFFGPGTRLTVL.

The rearrangement joins TRBV5-1 to TRBJ2-6; possible D gene TRBD1, 7 bases. The CDR3 is 15 amino acids. Germline assignment: CDR1 SGHRS and CDR2 YFSETQ. The V and J ends lost 9 bases and 0 bases respectively, with 13 bases between them. The CDR3: CATQGGFSGANVLTF. CDR3 bases: TGCGCCACCCAGGGGGGTTTCTCTGGGGCCAACGTCCTGACTTTC.

The chain joins TRBV7-2 to TRBJ2-3; the match to TRBD2 covers 16 bases. This CDR3 is 20 amino acids long. Germline CDR1 reads SGHTA; CDR2 reads FQGNSA. Trimming cost V 0 bases and J 5 bases; bases outside gene matches: 11. In DNA, the CDR3 is TGTGCCAGCAGCTTAGCCCTGGGACTAGCGGGAGGGCGTTTGAGAGATACGCAGTATTTT. It specifies CASSLALGLAGGRLRDTQYF. The variable domain in full, with the rest retrieved from reference TRBV7-2 and TRBJ2-3, is GAGVSQSPSNKVTEKGKDVELRCDPISGHTALYWYRQSLGQGLEFLIYFQGNSAPDKSGLPSDRFSAERTGGSVSTLTIQRTQQEDSAVYLCASSLALGLAGGRLRDTQYFGPGTRLTVL.

The V gene is TRBV2, the J gene TRBJ1-1, with 8 positions matching TRBD1. The CDR3 has 14 residues. V shed 3 bases, J shed 8 bases, and the junction held 8 bases outside the gene matches. Germline loops: CDR1 SNHLY, CDR2 FYNNEI. The CDR3 DNA follows: TGTGCCAGCAGTGATATTCGGGCAGGGGGCGAAGCTTTCTTT. It yields the protein CASSDIRAGGEAFF.

This clone was counted between two and nine times. J is TRBJ1-1 and V is TRBV5-6; 7 bases map to TRBD1. Per germline, CDR1 SGHDT and CDR2 YYEEEE. The CDR3 is 15 residues long. The V segment lost 1 base and the J segment 5 bases; nucleotides outside the gene matches: 8. CDR3 in amino acids: CASSLPRQGKTEAFF. CDR3 nucleotide sequence: TGTGCCAGCAGCTTGCCAAGACAGGGAAAAACTGAAGCTTTCTTT.

This sequence joins TRBV7-8 and TRBJ1-5; D not resolved. V was pared by 0 bases and J by 9 bases, with 18 bases between. The CDR3 contains 16 residues. Germline CDR1 and CDR2: SGHVS and FQNEAQ. CDR3 DNA sequence: TGTGCCAGCAGCTTAGCACGCAACCCTGAACCCCGGCCCCAGCATTTT. Translation: CASSLARNPEPRPQHF.

This clone has only a few counts. The chain combines TRBV7-2 with TRBJ1-1, with D possibly being TRBD1 (5 bases). V was trimmed by 2 bases and J by 12 bases, leaving 13 bases between them. This CDR3 has 12 residues. Germline loops: CDR1 SGHTA, CDR2 FQGNSA. CDR3: CASSLRQGLPFF. The CDR3 DNA follows: TGTGCCAGCAGCTTACGGCAGGGTTTGCCTTTCTTT.

This clone was observed a few times. J is TRBJ2-5 and V is TRBV11-2; TRBD1 might be the D (5 bases). Between the trimmed V and J ends, which lost 6 bases and 4 bases, there was a span of 15 bases. The CDR3 is 14 amino acids. Germline V gene sequence: CDR1 SGHAT, CDR2 FQNNGV. The CDR3 coding sequence is TGTGCCAGCAGACCGGTGACAGACTTAGAGACCCAGTACTTC. Its translation is CASRPVTDLETQYF.